This T cell receptor (beta chain) was sequenced during a study of PD-1 blockade in classical Hodgkin lymphoma (dated by TCRdb to 2018 to 2021). The study in broad terms: Nivolumab dosing was 3 mg/kg intravenously every 2 weeks, continuing until either disease progression or unacceptable toxicity. The study used CyTOF and TCR beta sequencing to define a peripheral blood immune signature of response to PD-1 blockade in classical Hodgkin lymphoma.

What the study reported, not specific to this receptor: Only a single clinical trial cohort was studied, and what caused the repertoire differences, possibly disease activity or prior therapy, remained undefined. Baseline TCR diversity was reported to be lower in newly diagnosed patients than in healthy donors, and even lower in relapsed/refractory patients. Baseline diversity similar to that of newly diagnosed patients was observed in trial patients achieving complete response, whereas significantly lower diversity was observed in partial responders and progressors. Patients starting nivolumab less than 1 year after ASCT had lower diversity and were excluded from later analyses to avoid confounding by immune reconstitution. CD4+ but not CD8+ TCR diversity rose significantly by C4D1 (p=0.0027 vs p=0.16), most apparent in complete responders (p=0.02).

Genomic DNA was isolated using the Qiagen DNeasy kit from unsorted PBMCs as well as from negatively selected CD4+ and CD8+ fractions. Amplification of TCR beta CDR3 regions was done by immunoSEQ multiplex PCR with primers that anneal to V and J segments. A synthetic immune receptor repertoire was used to minimize amplification bias, and remaining bias was computationally removed after sequencing. The original methods were these. Custom Python scripts were used to quantify repertoire diversity as the Shannon entropy index. The unsorted, CD4+ and CD8+ repertoires were each analyzed separately, with the exception of combined analyses, where CD4+ and CD8+ sequences were merged in silico. Clonal expansion was defined as at least a 2-fold frequency increase after treatment relative to C1D1, with a pseudocount of 0.5 for undetected baseline clones. Clones with 0 or 1 copy at C1D1 were defined as singleton clones, while clones with 2 or more copies were defined as non-singleton clones. By matching protein sequences in sorted samples from the same patient, clones expanded in unsorted samples were annotated as CD4+, CD8+ or unknown. Wilcoxon tests on paired samples were used to test changes in diversity from C1D1 to C4D1. TCRdb limited this immuneACCESS table to in-frame rearrangements with V and J called. A share of clones is missing; checked studies link under half to unresolved V genes, and the rest is unexplained. That table furnishes V, J and clone size, whereas the DNA furnished D and trimming. This sample lists approximately 17,000 clones; roughly 80% were detected once. Of the sample, 24% falls within the top ten clones.

Based on the germline V gene, the CDR1 and CDR2 sequences are MNHEY and SVGAGI. Reading from cysteine to phenylalanine, the CDR3 counts 13 amino acids. Only the CDR3 DNA stays, 39 bases, in frame from base 1. In the paper's terms, the time point label means: cycle 1 day 1 (C1D1), immediately before nivolumab initiation. Every trial patient had relapsed after autologous stem cell transplantation, and cohorts A, B and C differed in prior brentuximab vedotin exposure. The trial cohort included some 53 patients with relapsed/refractory classical Hodgkin lymphoma, and each patient had a best overall response of complete response, partial response or progressive disease. Trial patients were treated with single-agent nivolumab in the multi-cohort phase II CheckMate 205 trial. An independent review committee assessed best overall response by applying the 2007 International Working Group response criteria. Trial PBMCs were collected immediately before nivolumab initiation (C1D1) and during therapy at cycle 2 day 1 and cycle 4 day 1. Peripheral blood was collected in 8 mL Vacutainer Cell Preparation Tubes, from which PBMCs were isolated by centrifugation and then cryopreserved.

About this clone itself: Its antigen is unknown. Compared with germline, one end of the junction differs, possibly owing to a read error.

The clonotype originates from a human donor with classical Hodgkin lymphoma. Source: peripheral blood mononuclear cells (PBMCs), taken at baseline. The chain joins TRBV6-5 to TRBJ2-7; 13 nucleotides in the junction match TRBD2. The CDR3 corresponds to CASSTGLAGVPVF. The nucleotide sequence is given as TGTGCCAGCAGTACCGGACTAGCGGGAGTTCCTGTGTTC.